The following is a T cell receptor (beta chain) sequence with its context. This record comes from a study of long-term antiretroviral therapy in people with HIV. The assay, immunoSEQ v3.0, was run at survey level. Generated by immunoSEQ multiplex PCR, the TCRdb table keeps only in-frame clones and is missing some. The table has tens of thousands of clones, around 80% seen once. Germline CDR1 reads MNHGY; CDR2 reads SVAAGI. The CDR3 contains 13 residues. The V segment lost 3 bases and the J segment 7 bases; nucleotides outside the gene matches: 4. Sequences were derived from unsorted PBMCs, sampled 0.5 years before starting antiretroviral therapy. The TCR comes from a middle-aged man with HIV. The gene calls are TRBV6-9 and TRBJ1-2; 8 nucleotides match TRBD1. CDR3 coding DNA: TGTGCCAGCAGTTACGGACAGGGTGGTGGCTACACCTTC. As protein: CASSYGQGGGYTF.